These 31 T cell receptor beta chains were sequenced from one sample in a study of T cells in Graves' hyperthyroidism and ophthalmopathy. Amplification targeted TCR beta CDR3 regions from RNA transcripts. HTBI primers were employed in a first-round RT-PCR of the TCR CDR3. TCRdb reprocessed the multiplex PCR reads via MiXCR and lists one record per CDR3 protein. There are about 610,000 distinct CDR3 sequences in the sample; roughly 14% occur only once, and approximately 4.3% lies in the top ten. Sequencing was performed on blood. The receptors were gathered from a woman in her 40s with Graves' ophthalmopathy.

This clonotype was detected ten times or more. The chain joins TRBV28 to TRBJ2-5; TRBD2 aligns across 10 bases. The CDR3 consists of 18 residues. Trimming took 2 bases from V and 1 from J; bases not matched to a gene: 10. Germline lookup yields CDR1 MDHEN and CDR2 SYDVKM. The CDR3 sequence is CASSLARGASGSQETQYF. CDR3 sequence (DNA): TGTGCCAGCAGTTTAGCTAGAGGGGCTAGCGGGAGCCAAGAGACCCAGTACTTC.

This clonotype was picked up many times. V is TRBV12-3 or TRBV12-4 and J is TRBJ2-3; D gene ambiguous. Trimming pared 3 bases from V and 6 bases from J, leaving 7 bases between. The CDR3 sequence is 12 residues long. CDR3: CASSFSRDTQYF. CDR3 in DNA: TGTGCCAGCAGTTTTTCACGCGATACGCAGTATTTT.

This clonotype was seen a few times. This sequence joins TRBV6-1 and TRBJ2-1; 7 bases line up with TRBD2. This CDR3 is built from 15 residues. With V trimmed by 5 bases and J by 4 bases, 8 bases remained unmatched. Germline loops: CDR1 MNHNS, CDR2 SASEGT. CDR3 DNA sequence: TGTGCCAGCAGTCCGGAGCGGGGCTTGTACAATGAGCAGTTCTTC. It encodes CASSPERGLYNEQFF.

Ten or more counts support this clonotype. The chain employs TRBV29-1 and TRBJ2-7, with D perhaps assigned TRBD1 or TRBD2 (6 bases each). The CDR3 totals 13 residues. With 3 bases removed from V and 7 bases from J, the gap between germline ends came to 16 bases. Germline V gives CDR1 SQVTM, CDR2 ANQGSEA. The CDR3 loop reads CSVDSPGAGEQYF. In DNA, the CDR3 is TGCAGCGTTGATTCCCCGGGGGCTGGGGAGCAGTACTTC.

This clonotype was found many times. This chain connects TRBV20-1 to TRBJ2-5; D is uncertain. V lost 3 bases and J lost 3, with 2 bases in between. This CDR3 region has 10 residues. Germline CDR1 and CDR2: DFQATT and SNEGSKA (reference sequence). Here the CDR3 reads CSARKETQYF. CDR3 nucleotide sequence: TGCAGTGCTAGGAAAGAGACCCAGTACTTC.

The sample holds a few counts of this clonotype. Possible read error: a much larger clone is one base away. The gene calls are TRBV10-3 and TRBJ2-5, with 8 positions matching TRBD2. Germline values: CDR1 ENHRY, CDR2 SYGVKD. The CDR3 runs 12 residues. CDR3 loop: CAAGTSEETQCF. Written as DNA, the CDR3 is TGTGCCGCCGGGACTAGTGAAGAGACCCAGTGCTTC.

The V and J genes are TRBV30 and TRBJ1-5; D gene ambiguous. The CDR3 runs 15 residues. CDR1 is GTSNPN and CDR2 is SVGIG in the germline V gene (reference sequence). V shed 3 bases and J shed 2 bases, with 14 bases lying between them. CDR3 DNA sequence: TGTGCCTGGAGGACCGCGGGTCGGGGCAATCAGCCCCAGCATTTT. Its translation is CAWRTAGRGNQPQHF.

This clonotype has a count of ten or more. The CDR3 here is CAISDGRDTEAFF. CDR3 coding DNA: TGTGCCATCAGTGACGGCCGAGACACTGAAGCTTTCTTT. This rearrangement joins TRBV10-3 to TRBJ1-1; D gene unclear. This CDR3 is 13 amino acids long. CDR1 and CDR2 (germline): ENHRY, SYGVKD. V lost 3 bases and J lost 3, with 8 bases in between.

In this sample, this clonotype turned up a few times. The CDR3 nucleotides read TGTGCCTGGAGTTTCACCCGATCACCCCTCCACTTT. Its protein is CAWSFTRSPLHF. The chain recombines TRBV30 with TRBJ1-6; no definite D call. There are 12 residues in the CDR3. V was pared by 2 bases and J by 10 bases, with 9 bases between. Germline CDR1 and CDR2: GTSNPN and SVGIG (reference sequence).

This rearrangement joins TRBV20-1 to TRBJ2-2, with 7 bases fitting TRBD2. The germline CDR1 and CDR2 sequences are DFQATT and SNEGSKA (reference sequence). The trim removed 3 bases at V and 1 base at J, leaving 5 bases unmatched. The CDR3 totals 15 residues. DNA for the CDR3: TGCAGTGCTAGTATGGCTAGCGGGAACACCGGGGAGCTGTTTTTT. Translated, it gives CSASMASGNTGELFF.

This clonotype was counted at least ten times. The chain uses TRBV28 and TRBJ2-5; tentative D call: TRBD2 (6 bases). This CDR3 comprises 17 residues. In germline, CDR1 is MDHEN, CDR2 SYDVKM. Trimming shortened V by 5 bases and J by 2 bases, and 21 bases separated the two germline ends. The DNA of the CDR3 is TGTGCCAGCAGTACACCGGGCACTAGCATGGTTCAAGAGACCCAGTACTTC. Translated, it gives CASSTPGTSMVQETQYF.

This clonotype was seen many times. V and J are TRBV6-5 and TRBJ2-7; D might be TRBD1 (5 bases). This CDR3 contains 14 residues. CDR1 is MNHEY and CDR2 is SVGAGI in the germline V gene. The V and J ends lost 0 bases and 2 bases respectively, with 8 bases between them. The CDR3 DNA follows: TGTGCCAGCAGTTACTCACAGGACCCCTACGAGCAGTACTTC. Protein product: CASSYSQDPYEQYF.

The rearrangement uses TRBV19 and TRBJ2-2, with TRBD1 matching 12 bases. Germline assignment: CDR1 LNHDA and CDR2 SQIVND (reference sequence). With V trimmed by 3 bases and J by 5 bases, 16 bases remained unmatched. This CDR3 has 20 amino acids. The chain's CDR3 is CASSIGIYTGTGGATGELFF. DNA of the CDR3: TGTGCCAGTAGTATCGGAATATATACCGGGACAGGGGGCGCAACCGGGGAGCTGTTTTTT.

The sample holds many counts of this clonotype. The V call is TRBV7-2, the J call TRBJ1-1; D not certain. The germline V and J ends were trimmed by 1 base and 7 bases, with 10 bases remaining between them. CDR3 length: 13 residues. Germline V CDR1 and CDR2: SGHTA, FQGNSA. The CDR3 DNA is TGTGCCAGCAGCTTAGGTATCCCTAGTGAAGCTTTCTTT. Encoded protein: CASSLGIPSEAFF.

This clonotype was detected a few times. J is TRBJ2-2 and V is TRBV2, with 10 bases fitting TRBD1. Germline V gene sequence: CDR1 SNHLY, CDR2 FYNNEI. The V gene end was trimmed by 4 bases and the J gene end by 4 bases; junction bases not matched to a gene: 6. CDR3 length: 16 amino acids. The CDR3 spells CASSVGTGVITGELFF. The CDR3 DNA reads TGTGCCAGCAGTGTTGGGACAGGGGTAATCACCGGGGAGCTGTTTTTT.

In this sample, this clonotype turned up many times. CDR3 coding DNA: TGTGCCAGCACCTTTTTTAGCGAGAACACCGGGGAGCTGTTTTTT. Translated: CASTFFSENTGELFF. This sequence joins TRBV12-3 or TRBV12-4 and TRBJ2-2; TRBD2 might be the D (5 bases). The CDR3 length is 15 residues. The germline V and J ends were trimmed by 7 bases and 1 base, with 13 bases remaining between them.

The genes are TRBV5-1 and TRBJ2-7, with D unresolved. V lost 4 bases to trimming and J lost 3 bases, with 11 bases between them. The CDR3 covers 13 residues. In germline, CDR1 is SGHRS, CDR2 YFSETQ. The CDR3 spells CASSRTEDYEQYF. CDR3 in DNA: TGCGCCAGCAGCCGTACAGAAGACTACGAGCAGTACTTC.

The chain uses TRBV2 and TRBJ1-5, with 12 bases that match TRBD1. This CDR3 spans 15 amino acids. V shed 10 bases and J 9 bases; nucleotides not matched to a gene: 13. Germline V gene data show CDR1 as SNHLY and CDR2 as FYNNEI. The CDR3 DNA sequence: TGTGCCACCTCCTCCGGGACAGGGGGCCTAGGGCCCCAGCATTTT. Its translation is CATSSGTGGLGPQHF.

This clonotype was found many times. This chain connects TRBV20-1 to TRBJ2-5; D is uncertain. Trimming stripped 2 bases from V and 0 bases from J, with 4 bases between. Per the germline V gene, CDR1 is DFQATT and CDR2 is SNEGSKA (reference sequence). This CDR3 has 12 residues. The CDR3 reads CSARRNQETQYF. For the CDR3, the DNA is TGCAGTGCTAGACGCAACCAAGAGACCCAGTACTTC.

This clonotype was observed at least ten times. This sequence joins TRBV19 and TRBJ2-2; 9 nucleotides line up with TRBD2. The CDR3 runs 17 residues. Germline V gives CDR1 LNHDA, CDR2 SQIVND (reference sequence). Losses at the gene ends were 3 bases for V and 1 base for J; bases not matched to a gene: 6. This chain's CDR3 is CASSILTSGQNTGELFF. CDR3 DNA: TGTGCCAGTAGTATCTTGACTAGCGGACAGAACACCGGGGAGCTGTTTTTT. The whole variable domain, remainder taken from reference TRBV19 and TRBJ2-2, is DGGITQSPKYLFRKEGQNVTLSCEQNLNHDAMYWYRQDPGQGLRLIYYSQIVNDFQKGDIAEGYSVSREKKESFPLTVTSAQKNPTAFYLCASSILTSGQNTGELFFGEGSRLTVL.

This clonotype was seen at least ten times. The rearrangement links TRBV6-5 to TRBJ2-1; tentatively, D is TRBD2 (6 bases). Germline V gene lookup returns CDR1 MNHEY and CDR2 SVGAGI. This CDR3 has 15 amino acids. V shed 0 bases and J shed 12 bases, with 18 bases lying between them. CDR3 protein: CASSYSWEAPTGQFF. Written as DNA, the CDR3 is TGTGCCAGCAGTTACTCGTGGGAGGCCCCAACGGGGCAGTTCTTC.

In this sample, this clonotype turned up a few times. The V call is TRBV12-3 or TRBV12-4, the J call TRBJ2-2; D might be TRBD2 (5 bases). V shed 6 bases and J shed 5 bases, with 13 bases lying between them. The CDR3 runs to 14 residues. This CDR3 is CASRPPEGTGELFF. Written as DNA, the CDR3 is TGTGCCAGCAGACCACCTGAGGGAACCGGGGAGCTGTTTTTT.

This clonotype occurred many times. This sequence joins TRBV6-4 and TRBJ1-3; no reliable D call. The CDR3 runs 12 residues. Germline-derived CDR1 and CDR2 are MRHNA and SNTAGT. Trimming took 0 bases from V and 9 from J, leaving 6 bases between them. The CDR3 loop is CASSDSGGTIYF. For the CDR3, the DNA is TGTGCCAGCAGTGACTCGGGAGGCACCATATATTTT.

This clonotype was recorded many times. For the CDR3, the DNA is TGTGCCAGCAGTTACGTGGCGGATTCCTCCTACGAGCAGTACTTC. It specifies CASSYVADSSYEQYF. This chain uses TRBV6-2 or TRBV6-3 with TRBJ2-7; D not resolved. Trimming shortened V by 2 bases and J by 0 bases, and 11 bases separated the two germline ends. CDR3 length: 15 amino acids. Germline values: CDR1 MNHEY, CDR2 SVGEGT.

In its sample, this clonotype was seen many times. V usage is TRBV6-5 and J usage is TRBJ1-1; D is undetermined. CDR3 length: 15 residues. Germline V CDR1 and CDR2: MNHEY, SVGAGI. V was trimmed by 6 bases and J by 5 bases, leaving 19 bases between them. The CDR3 DNA follows: TGTGCCAGCAGCTTACAGTCCGCCCCGGGTACTGAAGCTTTCTTT. It yields the protein CASSLQSAPGTEAFF.

This clonotype was seen many times. This rearrangement joins TRBV19 to TRBJ1-1, with D possibly TRBD1 on 6 matching bases. CDR3 length: 13 residues. Germline V lookup: CDR1 LNHDA, CDR2 SQIVND (reference sequence). V was trimmed by 9 bases and J by 0 bases, leaving 11 bases between them. The CDR3 DNA reads as TGTGCCAGCAGTGGGACATTGAACACTGAAGCTTTCTTT. It encodes CASSGTLNTEAFF.

The chain is built from TRBV30 and TRBJ2-2, with TRBD2 matching 7 bases. The V segment lost 3 bases and the J segment 0 bases; nucleotides outside the gene matches: 4. Germline V gene data show CDR1 as GTSNPN and CDR2 as SVGIG (reference sequence). CDR3 size: 15 residues. The CDR3: CAWSISGTNTGELFF. CDR3 bases: TGTGCCTGGAGCATAAGCGGGACGAACACCGGGGAGCTGTTTTTT.

This clonotype was counted a few times. V is TRBV5-1 and J is TRBJ1-2; TRBD1 aligns across 9 bases. The CDR3 extends over 15 amino acids. V shed 5 bases, J shed 3 bases, and the junction held 8 bases outside the gene matches. The germline CDR1 and CDR2 sequences are SGHRS and YFSETQ. The CDR3 region has the DNA TGCGCCAGCAGAACTTCAACAGGGGGCGACTATGGCTACACCTTC. This gives the protein CASRTSTGGDYGYTF.

This clonotype was seen repeatedly, ten times or more. The chain uses TRBV12-3 or TRBV12-4 and TRBJ2-4, with TRBD1 matching 7 bases. This CDR3 has 15 amino acids. V lost 7 bases to trimming and J lost 6 bases; unmatched junction nucleotides: 12. The CDR3 loop is CASTPIGGAGNIQYF. The CDR3 DNA reads as TGTGCCAGCACCCCCATAGGGGGCGCCGGAAACATTCAGTACTTC.

This clonotype was counted many times. V and J are TRBV3-1 and TRBJ2-5; 9 bases are a match to TRBD2. V lost 5 bases and J lost 7; bases outside the gene matches: 14. This CDR3 spans 16 amino acids. Germline values: CDR1 LGHDT, CDR2 YNNKEL (reference sequence). The CDR3 nucleotides are TGTGCCAGCAGCTGGCCGGGACTAGCCTCCGGTGGGACCCAGTACTTC. Translating gives CASSWPGLASGGTQYF.

In its sample, this clonotype was seen a few times. V gene TRBV28 combines with J gene TRBJ2-7; 11 nucleotides agree with TRBD2. Trimming removed 6 bases from V and 3 bases from J; junction bases left unmatched: 10. The CDR3 consists of 16 residues. Per the germline V gene, CDR1 is MDHEN and CDR2 is SYDVKM. The DNA of the CDR3 is TGTGCCAGCAGCACCCCTACTAGCGGGAGTGTCTACGAGCAGTACTTC. This sequence encodes CASSTPTSGSVYEQYF.